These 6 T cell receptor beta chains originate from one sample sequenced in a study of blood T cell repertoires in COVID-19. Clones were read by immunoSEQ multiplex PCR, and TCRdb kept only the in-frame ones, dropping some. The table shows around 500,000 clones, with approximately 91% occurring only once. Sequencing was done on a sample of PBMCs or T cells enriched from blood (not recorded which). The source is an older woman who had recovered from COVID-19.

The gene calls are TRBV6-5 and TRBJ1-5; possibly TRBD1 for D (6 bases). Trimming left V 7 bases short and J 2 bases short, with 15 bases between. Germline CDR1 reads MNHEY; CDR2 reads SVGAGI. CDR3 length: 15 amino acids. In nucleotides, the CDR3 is TGTGCCAGCACTGGGGGCGCCGTGGGCAATCAGCCCCAGCATTTT. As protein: CASTGGAVGNQPQHF.

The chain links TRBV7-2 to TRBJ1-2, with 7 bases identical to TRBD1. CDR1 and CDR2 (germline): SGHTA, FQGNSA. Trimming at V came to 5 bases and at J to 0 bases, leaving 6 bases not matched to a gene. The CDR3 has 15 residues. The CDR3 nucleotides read TGTGCCAGCAGCCCCCAGACAGGGCCTAACTATGGCTACACCTTC. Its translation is CASSPQTGPNYGYTF. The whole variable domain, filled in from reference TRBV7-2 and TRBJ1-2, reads GAGVSQSPSNKVTEKGKDVELRCDPISGHTALYWYRQSLGQGLEFLIYFQGNSAPDKSGLPSDRFSAERTGGSVSTLTIQRTQQEDSAVYLCASSPQTGPNYGYTFGSGTRLTVV.

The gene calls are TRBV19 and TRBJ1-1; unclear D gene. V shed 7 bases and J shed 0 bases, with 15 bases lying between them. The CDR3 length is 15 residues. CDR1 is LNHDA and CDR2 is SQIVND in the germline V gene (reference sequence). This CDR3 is CASKLTRLLNTEAFF. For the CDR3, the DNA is TGTGCCAGTAAACTTACCAGGCTCCTGAACACTGAAGCTTTCTTT. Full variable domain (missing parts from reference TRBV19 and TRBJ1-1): DGGITQSPKYLFRKEGQNVTLSCEQNLNHDAMYWYRQDPGQGLRLIYYSQIVNDFQKGDIAEGYSVSREKKESFPLTVTSAQKNPTAFYLCASKLTRLLNTEAFFGQGTRLTVV.

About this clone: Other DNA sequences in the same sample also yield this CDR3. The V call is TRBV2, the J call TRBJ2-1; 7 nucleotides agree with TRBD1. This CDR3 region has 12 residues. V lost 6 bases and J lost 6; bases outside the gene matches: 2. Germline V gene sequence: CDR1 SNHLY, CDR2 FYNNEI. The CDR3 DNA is TGTGCCAGCAGAAGACAGGGCAATGAGCAGTTCTTC. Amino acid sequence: CASRRQGNEQFF. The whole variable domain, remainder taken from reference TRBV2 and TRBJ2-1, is EPEVTQTPSHQVTQMGQEVILRCVPISNHLYFYWYRQILGQKVEFLVSFYNNEISEKSEIFDDQFSVERPDGSNFTLKIRSTKLEDSAMYFCASRRQGNEQFFGPGTRLTVL.

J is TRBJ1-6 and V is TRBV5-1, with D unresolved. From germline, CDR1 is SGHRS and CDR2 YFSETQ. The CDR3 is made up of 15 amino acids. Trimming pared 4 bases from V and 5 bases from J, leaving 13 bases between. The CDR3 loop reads CASSPDGANNSPLHF. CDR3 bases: TGCGCCAGCAGCCCCGACGGAGCCAATAATTCACCCCTCCACTTT.

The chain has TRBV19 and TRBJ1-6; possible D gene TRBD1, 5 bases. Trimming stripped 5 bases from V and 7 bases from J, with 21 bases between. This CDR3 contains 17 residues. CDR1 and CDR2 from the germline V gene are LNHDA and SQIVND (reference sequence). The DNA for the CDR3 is TGTGCCAGTAGTCAATGGCCCCCGCGGGGCGGGAATTCACCCCTCCACTTT. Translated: CASSQWPPRGGNSPLHF.